This section outlines one T cell receptor (beta chain) sequence together with its context. The source of the sample is a study of control samples from healthy donors and cancer patients. Clones were sequenced by immunoSEQ multiplex PCR, and TCRdb holds only the in-frame ones, with some missing. The sample lists around 250,000 clones, more than 65% occurring once. This CDR3 is 13 amino acids long. V was trimmed by 6 bases and J by 2 bases, leaving 7 bases between them. The receptor's source is a woman aged 55 to 70 with lung cancer. The chain has TRBV12-3 or TRBV12-4 and TRBJ1-4, with unresolved D. Sample: PBMCs. The CDR3 DNA follows: TGTGCCAGCAGGCCTTCTACTAATGAAAAACTGTTTTTT. Residues: CASRPSTNEKLFF.